The T cell receptor beta chain under discussion was sequenced for a study of blood T cell repertoires in COVID-19. Study in general: Donors in the United States, Italy and Spain gave samples during acute or convalescent COVID-19. Sample material is recorded as cDNA or gDNA derived from T cells, B-cell-depleted T cells, or PBMCs.

Germline V gene lookup returns CDR1 MGHRA and CDR2 YSYEKL. The V segment lost 4 bases and the J segment 1 base; nucleotides outside the gene matches: 6. The CDR3 length is 16 residues. The assay was immunoSEQ multiplex PCR, and TCRdb's table has in-frame clones only and misses some. The profile shows 120,000 or so clones, about 77% of them singletons. This chain joins TRBV4-1 and TRBJ2-3; 9 nucleotides align to TRBD2. The specimen sequenced was peripheral blood. The source of this sequence is a human donor in a cohort sampled during active COVID-19. The CDR3 loop is CASSLGRGGRTDTQYF. The CDR3 region has the DNA TGCGCCAGCAGCCTGGGGCGGGGGGGCCGCACAGATACGCAGTATTTT.